This TCR beta chain is drawn from a study of blood T cells in healthy people across ages. Study results and caveats: Unsorted PBMCs blocked a conclusive comparison of naive and antigen-experienced cells.

PCR was performed a second time for roughly 6 to 12 cycles using a sample-barcoded 5' primer and a J-beta primer mix. MiXCR, applied by TCRdb to the 5' RACE reads, yields one record per CDR3 protein. The table lists fewer than 1,000,000 distinct CDR3 sequences, about half of them singletons. PBMCs were isolated at a quantity of at least 6.5 million per sample. There are a few counts of this clonotype. The target antigen is unknown. Trimming removed 4 bases from V and 6 bases from J; junction bases left unmatched: 4. Germline assignment: CDR1 MGHDK and CDR2 SYGVNS. The CDR3 is 13 amino acids. V is TRBV25-1 and J is TRBJ1-2; 8 bases match TRBD1. This clonotype was sampled from a man older than 75 in good health. The sample comprised blood. The CDR3 protein is CASSAWTGHGYTF. The CDR3 bases are TGTGCCAGCAGTGCCTGGACAGGGCATGGCTACACCTTC.